Sequencing of this TCR beta chain was carried out in a study of blood T cell repertoires in COVID-19 (dated by TCRdb to about 2020). Turning to the overall study: Samples covering the acute and convalescent phases of COVID-19 were provided by collaborators in the United States, Italy and Spain. The prospective study material was composed of cDNA or gDNA derived from T cells, B-cell-depleted T cells, or PBMCs. The dataset comprised deeply sampled blood TCRbeta repertoires from subjects exposed to, actively infected with, or recovered from COVID-19. The repertoires were released in a freely available public database meant as a resource for research on the immune response to SARS-CoV-2. Samples were obtained from the ongoing ImmuneRACE study (first 160 participants) and from about 1,300 subjects provided by 6 global collaborators. A de-identified subject ID, COVID-19 status, age in years and sex were almost always included in the sample metadata. Where HLA class I and class II types were available, the types were taken from metadata supplied by the sample provider, not from assay-based typing. Study-wide findings and limitations: The quantity of clinical and demographic metadata differed by source and by participant and was supplied without curation.

Collaborating institutions collected whole blood in K2EDTA tubes following their own protocols. For TCRbeta analysis, collaborators shipped samples as frozen whole blood, isolated PBMCs, or DNA extracted from either of those sample types. TCRbeta CDR3 regions were amplified from genomic DNA using the immunoSEQ Assay, a bias-controlled multiplex PCR. On the study's bioinformatics: The number of nucleated cells in each sample was estimated by amplification of reference gene primers within the assay. Sequence reads were collapsed and filtered to measure the absolute abundance of every unique TCRbeta CDR3 rearrangement. For each sample, productive Simpson clonality was calculated by taking the square root of Simpson's diversity index across productive rearrangements. In TCRdb, the immuneACCESS table is reduced to in-frame sequences with V and J assigned. These tables do not hold every clone; where another copy was compared, an unresolved V gene accounts for under half, and the others remain unexplained. The V and J calls and clone size come from that table; D and trimming were worked out from the DNA. The sample table contains around 62,000 clones; only one count was recorded for approximately 84% of them. The ten largest clones add up to more than 8% of the sample.

The CDR3 sequence holds 14 residues, the cysteine and phenylalanine included. CDR3 DNA only is kept here, 42 bases in frame from base 1. V is reduced by 6 bases and J by 1 base, leaving a spacing of 11 bases between them. CDR1 is given as MNHEY and CDR2 as SVGAGI, both from the germline V gene. With respect to this clone: No cognate antigen has been identified for it. One base away there is no much larger clone; base qualities are not given.

The TCR originated in a man aged 45-65 years with active COVID-19. The chain is made from TRBV6-5 and TRBJ2-3; TRBD1 could be the D gene, as 6 bases match. The sample taken for sequencing was peripheral blood. The base sequence is TGTGCCAGCAGGGTGGCAGGGGGCACAGATACGCAGTATTTT. Protein translation: CASRVAGGTDTQYF.